The clone carrying this T cell receptor beta chain was seen just once. Original methodology: Reference gene primer amplification yielded estimated nucleated cell counts. The method was immunoSEQ multiplex PCR; TCRdb's version includes in-frame clones alone and lacks a portion of them. Clonal size and the V and J genes are those of that table, whereas D and trimming came from the DNA. The sample holds 100,000 to 150,000 clones, about nine tenths seen once. The data stem from a study of blood T cell repertoires in COVID-19. For the study at large: The United States, Italy and Spain supplied acute and convalescent COVID-19 samples. T cells, B-cell-depleted T cells, or PBMCs provided the cDNA or gDNA that served as material.

Sequencing used peripheral blood. The clonotype originates from a man in his fifties with active COVID-19.

The CDR3 DNA is TGTGCCAGCAGCATTTCGGGACAGGTGAGAACTGAAGCTTTCTTT. Amino acid sequence: CASSISGQVRTEAFF. The gene calls are TRBV21-1 and TRBJ1-1; the D call TRBD1 from the table was never checked on the DNA. TRBV21-1 is assigned pseudogene status. This CDR3 has 15 residues.